The subject of this entry is one TCR beta chain. In its sample, this clonotype was seen a few times. The target of this receptor is not known. Base-call qualities are not available, and no considerably larger clone is one nucleotide away. The data derive from a study of blood T cells in healthy people across ages (dated by TCRdb to 2014 to 2015). Looking at the study overall: In model experiments, template switching captured about one uniquely barcoded TCR beta cDNA molecule for every two T cells. Donors were grouped into four age groups: young (average approximately 16 years), middle-aged (39), aged (around 60) and long-lived (roughly 80). Using deep sequencing normalized with unique cDNA molecular identifiers, the study measured how TCR beta repertoire diversity changes with age. Donors of different ages were randomly distributed across sequencing lanes to avoid experimental bias. Using the same blood draw, the study looked at two additional independent replicas of 1 million unique cDNA reads for two donors, one aged 18 to 30 and the other aged 80 or older. What the study reported, not specific to this receptor: Total diversity estimates from one million sequenced T cells were considered lower bounds and underestimates. A strong correlation was found between observed TCR beta diversity and the percentage of naive T cells measured by flow cytometry. Compared with the aged group, more naive CD4+ T cells, fewer expanded clones and increased TCR diversity were shown by the long-lived group, suggesting age selection. Since profiling was done on bulk unsorted PBMCs, naive and antigen-experienced compartments could not be conclusively compared. The CMV infection status of donors was not known, potentially confounding age-related changes in expanded clonotypes. Observed TCR beta diversity per million T cells fell roughly linearly with age, and a significant reduction was already apparent by age around 40.

The receptor library was made with 5' RACE. The sequencing machine was an Illumina HiSeq 2500. A second PCR of about 7 to 12 cycles was performed with a sample-barcoded 5' primer and a J-beta primer mix. A template-switch 5' adaptor carrying 12 random nucleotides introduced a unique molecular identifier onto each TCR beta cDNA molecule. At least 2.5 million CDR3-containing paired-end reads were obtained from each sample. First-strand cDNA was synthesized from all RNA with the Mint cDNA synthesis kit, primed by a TRBC-specific oligonucleotide. Following uracil-DNA glycosylase treatment, a first 18-cycle PCR with universal primers M1SS and BC2_uni_R was performed on all cDNA. The paper's processing steps were these. Each sample was normalized by randomly selecting 1 million high-quality reads, each carrying a distinct molecular identifier. Reads sharing molecular identifiers were discarded rather than binned into consensus sequences. MiTCR, run with a Q25 quality threshold and the strictest error-elimination algorithm, handled CDR3 identification, clonotype clustering and error correction. A nonparametric unseen species model with Euler transformation was used to estimate a lower bound on total TCR beta diversity. TCRdb trimmed the raw reads at Q25, called clones with MiXCR and kept productive beta chains. Identical CDR3 proteins give one entry, which carries the most common genes and DNA. For this entry, the V and J calls and clone size follow TCRdb and not the study's own pipeline. This sample gives some 1.6 million distinct CDR3 sequences in total; about 35% of them show up just once. Roughly 12% of the sample comes from the top ten.

The donors were about 40 Caucasian individuals from Russia, aged 6 to 90 years, who were systemically healthy. Each donor gave approximately 9.3 milliliters of peripheral blood, collected into EDTA-treated Vacutainer tubes. PBMCs were isolated by Ficoll-Paque density-gradient centrifugation, with at least 6.5 million obtained per sample. Trizol reagent was used to extract total RNA from PBMCs, with at least 6 micrograms per sample. For every donor, flow cytometry on a PBMC aliquot measured the percentage of naive CD45RAhigh/CD27high T cells. The CDR3 contains 15 residues, cysteine and phenylalanine counted. Here the CDR3 DNA is all that survives: 45 bases in frame from base 1. Via the germline V gene (reference sequence), CDR1 is DFQATT and CDR2 SNEGSKA. Trimming removed 4 bases from V and 3 bases from J, leaving 19 bases between the germline ends.

The sample consisted of blood. The clonotype was recovered from a woman in her twenties or thirties in good health. Rearrangement joined TRBV20-1 to TRBJ2-7, with an unclear D gene assignment. The CDR3 is CSAKEAPGSDYEQYF. DNA sequence: TGCAGTGCTAAAGAAGCCCCGGGTTCGGACTACGAGCAGTACTTC.